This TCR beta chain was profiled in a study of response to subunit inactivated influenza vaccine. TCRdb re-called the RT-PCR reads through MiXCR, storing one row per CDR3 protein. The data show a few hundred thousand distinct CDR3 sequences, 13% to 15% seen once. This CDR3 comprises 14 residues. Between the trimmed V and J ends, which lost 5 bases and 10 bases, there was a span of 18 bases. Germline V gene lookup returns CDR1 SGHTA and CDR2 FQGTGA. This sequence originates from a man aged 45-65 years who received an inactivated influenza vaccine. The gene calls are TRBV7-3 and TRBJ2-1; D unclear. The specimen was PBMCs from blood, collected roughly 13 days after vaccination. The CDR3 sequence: CASSLLGNTIEQFF. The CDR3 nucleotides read TGTGCCAGCAGCCTCCTAGGGAACACAATCGAGCAGTTCTTC.